This TCR beta chain was captured in a study of blood T cell repertoires in COVID-19. Study context: T cells, B-cell-depleted T cells, or PBMCs provided the cDNA or gDNA that served as material.

Produced via immunoSEQ multiplex PCR; TCRdb's table is partial and in-frame only. The sample has 150,000 or so clones, around 83% seen once; the top ten hold about 12%. The Seattle patients joined while their infection was active and were tracked longitudinally afterward. The clonotype comes from a woman aged 60 to 75 with COVID-19, enrolled during active disease. Sequenced material: peripheral blood.

The CDR3 sequence: CASSLESRVEQFF. In DNA form, the CDR3 reads TGCGCCAGCAGCTTGGAGTCCCGGGTTGAGCAGTTCTTC. The V and J genes are TRBV5-1 and TRBJ2-1, with unresolved D. Per germline, CDR1 SGHRS and CDR2 YFSETQ. The CDR3 has 13 residues. With 0 bases removed from V and 9 bases from J, the gap between germline ends came to 10 bases. Looking up the rest from reference TRBV5-1 and TRBJ2-1 gives the full variable domain: KAGVTQTPRYLIKTRGQQVTLSCSPISGHRSVSWYQQTPGQGLQFLFEYFSETQRNKGNFPGRFSGRQFSNSRSEMNVSTLELGDSALYLCASSLESRVEQFFGPGTRLTVL.